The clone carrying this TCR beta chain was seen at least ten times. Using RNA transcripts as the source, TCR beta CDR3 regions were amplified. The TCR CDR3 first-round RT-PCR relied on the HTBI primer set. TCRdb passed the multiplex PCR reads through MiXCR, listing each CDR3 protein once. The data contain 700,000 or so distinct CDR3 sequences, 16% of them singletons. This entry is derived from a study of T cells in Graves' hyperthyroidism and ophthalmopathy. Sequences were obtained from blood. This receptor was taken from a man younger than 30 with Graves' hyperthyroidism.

CDR3 DNA sequence: TGTGCCAGCAGTTACTCGCTTGCGGGAGCGGACAATGAGCAGTTCTTC. Residues: CASSYSLAGADNEQFF. This sequence joins TRBV6-6 and TRBJ2-1; 7 bases agree with TRBD2. CDR3 length: 16 amino acids. Germline CDR1 is MNHNY and CDR2 is SVGAGI (reference sequence). V was pared by 0 bases and J by 5 bases, with 7 bases of the junction left unmatched.